The 21 T cell receptor beta chains given below trace back to one sample, sequenced in a study of shared clonotypes between healthy human individuals. Produced via immunoSEQ multiplex PCR; TCRdb's table is partial and in-frame only. The top ten clones hold roughly 0.45% of a sample with about 1.5 million clones, nearly 99% of them seen once. The sequencing input was naive CD4+ T cells sorted from blood. Noted subset: CD45RA+ positively selected. Every receptor here comes from a young man in good health.

V and J are TRBV19 and TRBJ2-3; D not certain. The V end lost 6 bases, the J end lost 0 bases, and 7 bases lay between the germline ends. CDR3 length: 13 amino acids. Germline CDR1 reads LNHDA; CDR2 reads SQIVND (reference sequence). CDR3 residues: CASRASSTDTQYF. CDR3 nucleotides: TGTGCCAGTAGAGCATCTAGCACAGATACGCAGTATTTT.

J is TRBJ1-2 and V is TRBV6-1; 11 bases align to TRBD1. The junction had 1 base not matched to a gene; V was cut back by 6 bases and J by 4 bases. The germline CDR1 and CDR2 sequences are MNHNS and SASEGT. The CDR3 runs to 13 residues. The CDR3 protein is CASRGQGVYGYTF. CDR3 nucleotides: TGTGCCAGCAGGGGACAGGGGGTCTATGGCTACACCTTC.

The chain carries TRBV7-8 and TRBJ2-1, with 7 bases fitting TRBD2. The ends lost 2 bases at V and 2 bases at J; junction bases unmatched: 3. The germline gives CDR1 SGHVS, CDR2 FQNEAQ. The CDR3 spans 15 residues. This CDR3 reads CASSLSAGAYNEQFF. In DNA form, the CDR3 reads TGTGCCAGCAGCTTATCGGCGGGAGCCTACAATGAGCAGTTCTTC.

The chain employs TRBV27 and TRBJ1-1; D is possibly TRBD1 (5 bases). Trimming cost V 4 bases and J 10 bases, with 25 bases left between them. The CDR3 length is 16 residues. Germline V gene data show CDR1 as MNHEY and CDR2 as SMNVEV (reference sequence). CDR3 in amino acids: CASSSLGVQATRGAFF. The CDR3 nucleotides read TGTGCCAGCAGTTCCCTGGGTGTACAGGCTACCCGAGGAGCTTTCTTT.

Comments on this clone: The same CDR3 arises from other DNA sequences in this sample as well. The gene calls are TRBV28 and TRBJ2-2; D not certain. Germline V CDR1 and CDR2: MDHEN, SYDVKM. V was clipped by 3 bases and J by 8 bases, with 4 bases between them. This CDR3 has 11 amino acids. In DNA, the CDR3 is TGTGCCAGCAGTTTTCCGGGGGAGCTGTTTTTT. This encodes CASSFPGELFF.

The chain has TRBV11-2 and TRBJ1-5, with TRBD1 identical over 8 bases. Germline values: CDR1 SGHAT, CDR2 FQNNGV. Losses at the gene ends were 1 base for V and 7 bases for J; bases not matched to a gene: 6. CDR3 length: 15 residues. CDR3 DNA sequence: TGTGCCAGCAGCTTAGGGGCCGGACAGGGCCAGCCCCAGCATTTT. This codes for CASSLGAGQGQPQHF.

CDR3 in amino acids: CASSRYGIEFF. In DNA, the CDR3 is TGTGCCAGCAGTAGGTACGGAATCGAGTTCTTC. This sequence joins TRBV28 and TRBJ2-1; D is undetermined. The CDR3 runs 11 residues. Trimming shortened V by 5 bases and J by 14 bases, and 13 bases separated the two germline ends. Germline V gives CDR1 MDHEN, CDR2 SYDVKM. The full variable domain, completed using reference TRBV28 and TRBJ2-1, is DVKVTQSSRYLVKRTGEKVFLECVQDMDHENMFWYRQDPGLGLRLIYFSYDVKMKEKGDIPEGYSVSREKKERFSLILESASTNQTSMYLCASSRYGIEFFGPGTRLTVL.

This chain joins TRBV18 and TRBJ2-7; D is tentatively TRBD1 or TRBD2 (5 bases each). CDR3 length equals 16 residues. The V end was cut by 0 bases, the J end by 5 bases, with 17 bases between. CDR1 is KGHSH, CDR2 LQKENI, per germline. CDR3 sequence (DNA): TGTGCCAGCTCACCACCTGGCACGGGACGCTCTCACGAGCAGTACTTC. Its translation: CASSPPGTGRSHEQYF.

The J gene is TRBJ1-3, the V gene TRBV7-2; a weak D match, TRBD1 (5 bases). This CDR3 has 15 residues. Germline V lookup: CDR1 SGHTA, CDR2 FQGNSA. The V gene lost 1 base and the J gene lost 2 bases, with 9 bases spanning the gap. This CDR3 is CASSLVGGAGNTIYF. In DNA, the CDR3 is TGTGCCAGCAGCTTAGTCGGGGGAGCTGGAAACACCATATATTTT.

The genes are TRBV10-1 and TRBJ2-1; 11 bases are a match to TRBD2. V was pared by 4 bases and J by 4 bases, with 3 bases of the junction left unmatched. The CDR3 totals 15 residues. CDR1 and CDR2 from the germline V gene are WNHNN and SYGVQD (reference sequence). In nucleotides, the CDR3 is TGCGCCAGCAGTGTAGCGGGAGGGCCTTACAATGAGCAGTTCTTC. This gives the protein CASSVAGGPYNEQFF.

To note about this clone: The identical CDR3 is also encoded by other nucleotide sequences in the sample. The chain combines TRBV27 with TRBJ1-1; D not certain. Trimming shortened V by 0 bases and J by 0 bases, and 5 bases separated the two germline ends. This CDR3 comprises 14 residues. Germline CDR1 is MNHEY and CDR2 is SMNVEV (reference sequence). The CDR3 DNA reads TGTGCCAGCAGTTTATCAGGTATGAACACTGAAGCTTTCTTT. It translates to CASSLSGMNTEAFF.

The rearrangement uses TRBV2 and TRBJ2-3, with 9 bases fitting TRBD1. Germline assignment: CDR1 SNHLY and CDR2 FYNNEI. V dropped 5 bases and J dropped 2; count of bases not matched to a gene: 8. The CDR3 is 16 residues long. CDR3 DNA: TGTGCCAGCAGTTTGGGACAGGGACATTACACAGATACGCAGTATTTT. It translates to CASSLGQGHYTDTQYF.

This clone was counted once. This CDR3 reads CASSVAPAGVYEQYF. For the CDR3, the DNA is TGTGCCAGCAGCGTAGCTCCAGCGGGAGTCTACGAGCAGTACTTC. The chain employs TRBV9 and TRBJ2-7, with 8 bases aligning to TRBD2. The CDR3 runs 15 residues. Germline V gene lookup returns CDR1 SGDLS and CDR2 YYNGEE. The J segment lost 3 bases and the V segment lost 0 bases, leaving 5 bases of the junction unmatched. Complete variable domain (other parts from reference TRBV9 and TRBJ2-7): DSGVTQTPKHLITATGQRVTLRCSPRSGDLSVYWYQQSLDQGLQFLIQYYNGEERAKGNILERFSAQQFPDLHSELNLSSLELGDSALYFCASSVAPAGVYEQYFGPGTRLTVT.

Here the CDR3 reads CASSLVTSQNQPQHF. CDR3 in DNA: TGTGCCAGCAGCTTGGTGACGTCACAGAATCAGCCCCAGCATTTT. The genes are TRBV7-8 and TRBJ1-5; D unclear. From germline, CDR1 is SGHVS and CDR2 FQNEAQ. CDR3 length: 15 amino acids. Deletions cut 3 bases from V and 4 bases from J, with 13 bases between.

The CDR3 here is CASSLVELAGGGEQYF. CDR3 sequence (DNA): TGTGCCAGCAGCTTAGTCGAACTAGCGGGAGGGGGCGAGCAGTACTTC. The rearrangement joins TRBV11-2 to TRBJ2-7, with TRBD2 matching 13 bases. The CDR3 runs to 16 residues. V lost 1 base to trimming and J lost 6 bases; unmatched junction nucleotides: 6. Germline V lookup: CDR1 SGHAT, CDR2 FQNNGV.

The chain couples TRBV6-4 to TRBJ2-3; 9 bases are a match to TRBD1. V was clipped by 4 bases and J by 0 bases; unmatched bases: 2. Germline CDR1 is MRHNA and CDR2 is SNTAGT. CDR3 size: 15 residues. The chain's CDR3 is CASSADRGSTDTQYF. In nucleotides, the CDR3 is TGTGCCAGCAGTGCGGACAGGGGCAGCACAGATACGCAGTATTTT.

V and J are TRBV7-2 and TRBJ1-2; 7 bases are a match to TRBD1. Trimming took 5 bases from V and 4 from J; bases not matched to a gene: 7. Germline V gene data show CDR1 as SGHTA and CDR2 as FQGNSA. This CDR3 is built from 14 residues. CDR3 sequence: CASSPQGGGYGYTF. CDR3 DNA sequence: TGTGCCAGCAGCCCACAAGGGGGCGGCTATGGCTACACCTTC. The variable domain in full, completed from reference TRBV7-2 and TRBJ1-2, reads GAGVSQSPSNKVTEKGKDVELRCDPISGHTALYWYRQSLGQGLEFLIYFQGNSAPDKSGLPSDRFSAERTGGSVSTLTIQRTQQEDSAVYLCASSPQGGGYGYTFGSGTRLTVV.

This clone was counted a single time. This chain uses TRBV19 with TRBJ1-2, with 11 bases that match TRBD1. Germline V gives CDR1 LNHDA, CDR2 SQIVND (reference sequence). Trimming at V came to 4 bases and at J to 3 bases, leaving 4 bases not matched to a gene. This CDR3 is 15 amino acids long. CDR3 protein: CASSTGTGGYYGYTF. The CDR3 DNA is TGTGCCAGTAGTACTGGGACAGGGGGATACTATGGCTACACCTTC.

V is TRBV6-6 and J is TRBJ1-2; D may be TRBD1 (6 bases). The CDR3 has 11 amino acids. CDR1 is MNHNY, CDR2 SVGAGI, per germline (reference sequence). V dropped 8 bases and J dropped 3 bases, with 7 bases sitting between them. The DNA of the CDR3 is TGTGCCAGCCAGGGGCACTATGGCTACACCTTC. Its translation: CASQGHYGYTF.

This clone was picked up one time. The V and J genes are TRBV5-4 and TRBJ2-1; 7 bases are a match to TRBD1. With 2 bases clipped from V and 4 bases from J, the junction kept 12 bases outside the gene matches. The CDR3 contains 17 residues. Germline CDR1 SGHNT, CDR2 YYREEE (reference sequence). This CDR3 reads CASSFDHSGQLYNEQFF. For the CDR3, the DNA is TGTGCCAGCAGCTTCGACCATTCGGGACAGCTATACAATGAGCAGTTCTTC.

To note about this clone: The sample carries other DNA sequences with the same CDR3. V and J are TRBV29-1 and TRBJ2-3; D is perhaps TRBD2 (6 bases). This CDR3 spans 13 amino acids. V lost 3 bases and J 2 bases, leaving 9 bases between the germline ends. Germline CDR1 SQVTM, CDR2 ANQGSEA. This chain's CDR3 is CSVEGGNTDTQYF. In DNA, the CDR3 is TGCAGCGTTGAGGGCGGGAACACAGATACGCAGTATTTT.